The 11 T cell receptor beta chains listed next were all sequenced from one sample in a study of cytomegalovirus exposure and HLA in healthy donors. The PCR had 60 Vbeta and 13 Jbeta primers. Measured with immunoSEQ multiplex PCR; TCRdb has only the in-frame clones, and not every one. The repertoire includes roughly 160,000 clones, around three quarters of them detected once, and 3.5% to 4.5% sits in the top ten. Sequences were obtained from PBMCs. The receptors derive from a man aged 25-40 years in good health and CMV-seropositive.

About this clone itself: The germline gene is not matched at one end of the junction; a read error may be the cause. The V and J genes are TRBV7-3 and TRBJ2-5; 7 bases agree with TRBD2. CDR3 size: 14 residues. The germline CDR1 and CDR2 sequences are SGHTA and FQGTGA. In DNA form, the CDR3 reads TGTGCCAGCAGCCTAACCGGGGGGCAAGAGACCCAGTACTTC. It specifies CASSLTGGQETQYF.

The chain uses TRBV18 and TRBJ1-1; perhaps TRBD1 as D (6 bases). Germline V gene data show CDR1 as KGHSH and CDR2 as LQKENI. This CDR3 has 13 residues. V lost 5 bases, J lost 2 bases, and 9 bases lay in between. CDR3 sequence: CASSEQGNTEAFF. The DNA of the CDR3 is TGTGCCAGCTCAGAACAGGGTAACACTGAAGCTTTCTTT.

The J gene is TRBJ2-5, the V gene TRBV7-2; 7 nucleotides line up with TRBD1. CDR3 length equals 14 residues. Germline assignment: CDR1 SGHTA and CDR2 FQGNSA. V dropped 2 bases and J dropped 2; count of bases not matched to a gene: 2. CDR3 residues: CASSLRTGQETQYF. CDR3 DNA: TGTGCCAGCAGCTTAAGGACAGGACAAGAGACCCAGTACTTC.

The chain combines TRBV5-1 with TRBJ2-1, with no clear D. Trimming took 0 bases from V and 10 from J, leaving 5 bases between them. Germline V lookup: CDR1 SGHRS, CDR2 YFSETQ. This CDR3 contains 11 residues. The CDR3 nucleotides read TGCGCCAGCAGCTTGGACGGGGAGCAGTTCTTC. Amino acid sequence: CASSLDGEQFF.

The chain has TRBV7-2 and TRBJ1-2, with 7 nucleotides matching TRBD1. The CDR3 is 14 amino acids. Germline loops: CDR1 SGHTA, CDR2 FQGNSA. V trimming: 5 bases; J trimming: 8 bases; junction bases outside the gene matches: 11. The CDR3 reads CASSPGTDSPGYTF. The DNA for the CDR3 is TGTGCCAGCAGCCCAGGGACAGACTCCCCGGGCTACACCTTC. The variable domain in full, with the rest retrieved from reference TRBV7-2 and TRBJ1-2, is GAGVSQSPSNKVTEKGKDVELRCDPISGHTALYWYRQSLGQGLEFLIYFQGNSAPDKSGLPSDRFSAERTGGSVSTLTIQRTQQEDSAVYLCASSPGTDSPGYTFGSGTRLTVV.

The rearrangement uses TRBV6-1 and TRBJ1-4; TRBD1 matches at 10 bases. The germline V gene has CDR1 MNHNS and CDR2 SASEGT. Trimming removed 9 bases from V and 5 bases from J; junction bases left unmatched: 6. The CDR3 consists of 14 residues. Here the CDR3 DNA reads TGTGCCAGTAGAAGACAGGGGGCGAATGAAAAACTGTTTTTT. Its protein product is CASRRQGANEKLFF.

This clone showed up just a few times. The chain has TRBV11-2 and TRBJ2-7; D not certain. The CDR3 is 13 amino acids. V lost 4 bases and J lost 2, with 9 bases in between. In germline, CDR1 is SGHAT, CDR2 FQNNGV. This CDR3 is CASSSRQTYEQYF. The CDR3 DNA reads TGTGCCAGCAGCTCCAGGCAAACCTACGAGCAGTACTTC.

The chain couples TRBV10-1 to TRBJ2-7, with 7 bases lining up with TRBD1. The trim removed 7 bases at V and 3 bases at J, leaving 6 bases unmatched. The CDR3 loop spans 13 amino acids. The germline gives CDR1 WNHNN, CDR2 SYGVQD (reference sequence). CDR3 nucleotides: TGCGCCAGCACAACAGGGGACCACTACGAGCAGTACTTC. This translates into CASTTGDHYEQYF.

There are a few counts of this clone. This CDR3 reads CASSVQGQGRETQYF. The CDR3 DNA reads TGTGCCAGCAGTGTCCAGGGACAGGGGCGAGAGACCCAGTACTTC. V gene TRBV2 combines with J gene TRBJ2-5, with 10 bases lining up with TRBD1. The V and J ends lost 4 bases and 4 bases, in that order; junction bases with no gene match: 6. Germline V gene lookup returns CDR1 SNHLY and CDR2 FYNNEI. The CDR3 has 15 amino acids.

The chain has TRBV10-3 and TRBJ2-5, with 9 nucleotides matching TRBD1. The CDR3 totals 13 residues. With V trimmed by 6 bases and J by 3 bases, 2 bases remained unmatched. CDR1 is ENHRY, CDR2 SYGVKD, per germline. DNA for the CDR3: TGTGCCATCAGGAGACAGGGGGAAGAGACCCAGTACTTC. Its translation: CAIRRQGEETQYF.

The chain couples TRBV11-3 to TRBJ2-3; 7 positions match TRBD2. V lost 5 bases and J lost 4; bases outside the gene matches: 9. This CDR3 region has 15 residues. CDR1 is SGHNT, CDR2 YENEEA, per germline. CDR3 DNA sequence: TGTGCCAGCAGCCCGGAAGGGAGGGGAGCAGATACGCAGTATTTT. It translates to CASSPEGRGADTQYF.